This T cell receptor (beta chain) was identified during a study of blood T cells in healthy people across ages. Overall study results and limits: There was a strong correlation between TCR beta diversity and naive T cell percentage. Unsorted PBMCs prevented conclusive naive versus antigen-experienced comparison. While age rose, TCR beta diversity per million T cells dropped in a roughly linear way.

For this clonotype: The antigen remains undetermined.

A sample-barcoded 5' primer and a J-beta primer mix were used in a second PCR of roughly 7 to 11 cycles. MiXCR was run by TCRdb on the 5' RACE reads, yielding one entry per CDR3 protein. The table lists fewer than 1,200,000 distinct CDR3 sequences, almost 25% of them singletons. Germline CDR1 LNHDA, CDR2 SQIVND (reference sequence). Trimming took 7 bases from V and 7 from J; bases not matched to a gene: 9. The CDR3 is made up of 14 amino acids. This same sample was also taken into another study, of T cells of mothers and their children. That study reports: Three healthy Caucasian mothers and their six children donated.

This sequence joins TRBV19 and TRBJ2-2; 7 bases line up with TRBD1. The sequence was collected from a girl under 10 years old in good health. Sequenced: blood. The CDR3 here is CASTLPGQRGELFF. The CDR3 DNA follows: TGTGCCAGTACTCTGCCGGGACAGCGCGGGGAGCTGTTTTTT.